The present T cell receptor (beta chain) was sequenced within a study of CD8 T cells in ankylosing spondylitis. In making TCR beta libraries, quantitative 5'-RACE with molecular barcodes was used. TCRdb re-called the 5' RACE reads with MiXCR, one entry per CDR3 protein. The sample holds approximately 540,000 distinct CDR3 sequences, roughly 13% seen once. Study-wide points: Within peripheral blood, clones linked to disease were CD8+ and relatively rare. Fewer than ten highly homologous variants made up a TCR beta motif, and this motif appeared characteristic of ankylosing spondylitis blood. Several of the motif variants were reported before in synovial fluid and blood from reactive arthritis.

This clonotype was observed many times. Its antigen is not known. The V gene's germline CDR1 is SQVTM and CDR2 ANQGSEA. The CDR3 length is 14 residues. The V end was cut by 7 bases, the J end by 7 bases, with 20 bases between. The chain carries TRBV29-1 and TRBJ2-1, with D perhaps matching TRBD2 (6 bases). The receptor was derived from a male donor with ankylosing spondylitis. Input material: blood, either unsorted or a sorted T cell fraction (not recorded which). The CDR3 loop reads CSATRDSYRNEQFF. In nucleotides, the CDR3 is TGCAGCGCAACCCGGGACTCCTACAGGAATGAGCAGTTCTTC.